The entry below gives a single TCR beta chain sequence along with its context. Its cognate antigen is unknown. This sample was taken from a study of identical twins. Study-wide results and caveats: Without tracking the same donors, conclusions rested on cross-sectional statistical analysis.

TCRdb re-derived calls from the 5' RACE reads in MiXCR, one entry per CDR3 protein. The table lists around 1.7 million distinct CDR3 sequences, about 32% of them singletons. The V and J ends lost 3 bases and 4 bases respectively, with 12 bases between them. This CDR3 region has 13 residues. Germline V lookup: CDR1 DFQATT, CDR2 SNEGSKA (reference sequence). The source material was cord blood. The rearrangement joins TRBV20-1 to TRBJ1-2; D remains ambiguous. The sequence was collected from a newborn girl in good health. The CDR3, as DNA: TGCAGTGCTAGGGTCGATCCCCCCTATGGCTACACCTTC. Translating gives CSARVDPPYGYTF.